This paragraph covers one TCR beta chain sequence. The CDR3 has 16 residues. Germline lookup yields CDR1 SGHVS and CDR2 FQNEAQ. Trimming took 4 bases from V and 2 from J, leaving 17 bases between them. This specimen belongs to a study of TIL therapy for anti-PD-1-resistant metastatic lung cancer. Study as a whole: By whole-exome sequencing, median non-synonymous tumor mutation burden was roughly 1.4 mutations per megabase.

Time point reported: pre-treatment sample, taken before nivolumab and TIL therapy. The libraries were made with immunoSEQ v3. Clones were sequenced by immunoSEQ multiplex PCR, and TCRdb holds only the in-frame ones, with some missing. The profile shows tens of thousands of clones, around three quarters of them singletons. This specimen consisted of blood, obtained at baseline. This receptor was taken from a woman between 30 and 85 years old with non-small cell lung cancer. The chain has TRBV7-8 and TRBJ1-2, with TRBD1 as a possible D gene (5 bases). The CDR3 DNA is TGTGCCAGCAGCTCGAGGGGTCGGGGCGGGAACTATGGCTACACCTTC. The encoded protein is CASSSRGRGGNYGYTF.